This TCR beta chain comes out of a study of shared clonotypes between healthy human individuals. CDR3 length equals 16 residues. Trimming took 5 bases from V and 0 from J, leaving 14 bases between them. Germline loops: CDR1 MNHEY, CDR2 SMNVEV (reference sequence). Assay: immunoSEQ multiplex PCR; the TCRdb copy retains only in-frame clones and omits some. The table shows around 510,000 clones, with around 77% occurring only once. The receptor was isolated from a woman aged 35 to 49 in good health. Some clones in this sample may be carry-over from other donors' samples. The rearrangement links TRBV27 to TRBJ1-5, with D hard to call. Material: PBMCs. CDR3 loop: CASSRSWTDSNQPQHF. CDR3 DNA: TGTGCCAGCAGTAGGTCTTGGACGGATAGCAATCAGCCCCAGCATTTT.